The 29 T cell receptor beta chains below come from one sample, sequenced in a study of T cells in Graves' hyperthyroidism and ophthalmopathy. RNA transcripts provided the source from which TCR beta CDR3 regions were amplified. HTBI primers were used for first-round RT-PCR of the TCR CDR3. One entry per CDR3 protein results from TCRdb running MiXCR on the multiplex PCR reads. This table has about 290,000 distinct CDR3 sequences, roughly an eighth appearing once. Sequencing was performed on blood. These receptor sequences come from a woman aged 40 to 50 with Graves' hyperthyroidism.

This clonotype was observed at least ten times. The rearrangement links TRBV5-1 to TRBJ1-1; D is ambiguous. Trimming shortened V by 4 bases and J by 3 bases, and 19 bases separated the two germline ends. CDR3 length equals 16 residues. From germline, CDR1 is SGHRS and CDR2 YFSETQ. The DNA for the CDR3 is TGCGCCAGCAGCGAAAGGGTAAAGGGTTCGGACACTGAAGCTTTCTTT. Its translation is CASSERVKGSDTEAFF.

This chain links TRBV19 with TRBJ2-7, with D possibly being TRBD2 (7 bases). Trimming removed 6 bases at V and 2 bases at J, with 17 bases between. This CDR3 is 15 amino acids long. Germline assignment: CDR1 LNHDA and CDR2 SQIVND (reference sequence). CDR3 sequence: CASSPEGGSPYEQYF. CDR3 DNA: TGTGCCAGTAGCCCCGAGGGGGGGTCTCCCTACGAGCAGTACTTC.

V is TRBV18 and J is TRBJ1-2, with 8 bases identical to TRBD1. The V and J ends lost 2 bases and 1 base, in that order; junction bases with no gene match: 6. This CDR3 contains 16 residues. Per germline, CDR1 KGHSH and CDR2 LQKENI. This CDR3 is CASSPLDRADNYGYTF. The CDR3 DNA is TGTGCCAGCTCACCATTGGACAGGGCAGATAACTATGGCTACACCTTC.

In this sample, this clonotype turned up many times. The gene calls are TRBV11-2 and TRBJ1-5, with D possibly being TRBD1 (5 bases). Germline CDR1 and CDR2: SGHAT and FQNNGV. The CDR3 spans 15 residues. The germline V and J ends were trimmed by 2 bases and 4 bases, with 12 bases remaining between them. CDR3 region: CASSLSVGGNQPQHF. The CDR3 DNA is TGTGCCAGCAGCTTAAGTGTTGGGGGGAATCAGCCCCAGCATTTT.

This clonotype was observed at least ten times. The chain is built from TRBV27 and TRBJ2-7; D possibly corresponds to TRBD2 (5 bases). Germline CDR1 is MNHEY and CDR2 is SMNVEV (reference sequence). The CDR3 has 15 residues. Trimming left V 5 bases short and J 4 bases short, with 18 bases between. The CDR3 sequence: CASSDGGFPPYEQYF. The CDR3 DNA reads TGTGCCAGCAGTGATGGAGGTTTTCCCCCTTACGAGCAGTACTTC.

The table lists this clonotype with many counts. This CDR3 reads CAWGRDPGNTIYF. In DNA, the CDR3 is TGTGCCTGGGGCAGGGATCCTGGAAACACCATATATTTT. The chain carries TRBV30 and TRBJ1-3, with a weak D call TRBD1 (5 bases). V shed 5 bases and J shed 2 bases, with 10 bases lying between them. The germline V gene has CDR1 GTSNPN and CDR2 SVGIG (reference sequence). The CDR3 is made up of 13 amino acids.

In this sample, this clonotype turned up a few times. The junction shows a germline mismatch at one end, possibly a read error. This chain links TRBV2 with TRBJ2-7, with D perhaps matching TRBD1 (6 bases). The CDR3 length is 11 residues. Per the germline V gene, CDR1 is SNHLY and CDR2 is FYNNEI. The CDR3 bases are TGTGCCGGCAGTAAGGGGGTCTTGCAGTACTTC. This sequence encodes CAGSKGVLQYF. Complete variable domain (other parts from reference TRBV2 and TRBJ2-7): EPEVTQTPSHQVTQMGQEVILRCVPISNHLYFYWYRQILGQKVEFLVSFYNNEISEKSEIFDDQFSVERPDGSNFTLKIRSTKLEDSAMYFCAGSKGVLQYFGPGTRLTVT.

This clonotype was counted at least ten times. The CDR3 region has the DNA TGTGCCAGCAGTTACCGGGCGGCTGACTACGAGCAGTACTTC. Amino acid sequence: CASSYRAADYEQYF. The rearrangement links TRBV6-2 or TRBV6-3 to TRBJ2-7; no definite D call. The CDR3 length is 14 residues. Germline-derived CDR1 and CDR2 are MNHEY and SVGEGT. V dropped 2 bases and J dropped 3 bases, with 11 bases sitting between them.

This clonotype was seen many times. The CDR3 region has the DNA TGTGCCAGCAGTGAAGGTAATAGCGGGAGACGGGAGCAGTTCTTC. This sequence encodes CASSEGNSGRREQFF. J is TRBJ2-1 and V is TRBV2, with TRBD2 identical over 9 bases. Germline CDR1 is SNHLY and CDR2 is FYNNEI. The J segment lost 10 bases and the V segment lost 1 base, leaving 8 bases of the junction unmatched. This CDR3 is 15 amino acids long.

In this sample, this clonotype turned up many times. This rearrangement joins TRBV28 to TRBJ2-7; D call uncertain. The V end lost 4 bases, the J end lost 4 bases, and 17 bases lay between the germline ends. This CDR3 spans 15 amino acids. The germline V gene has CDR1 MDHEN and CDR2 SYDVKM. The CDR3 region has the DNA TGTGCCAGCAGTTCCTACGTCCTGAACGGTTACGAGCAGTACTTC. Translation: CASSSYVLNGYEQYF.

This clonotype was detected ten times or more. The chain links TRBV20-1 to TRBJ2-7, with unresolved D. The CDR3 is 12 amino acids. V was shortened by 3 bases and J by 1 base, with 7 bases between the two germline ends. The germline gives CDR1 DFQATT, CDR2 SNEGSKA (reference sequence). For the CDR3, the DNA is TGCAGTGCTAGTTTGGGTTCCTACGAGCAGTACTTC. It codes for CSASLGSYEQYF.

The chain joins TRBV20-1 to TRBJ2-2; D not resolved. Germline CDR1 DFQATT, CDR2 SNEGSKA (reference sequence). V was pared by 2 bases and J by 4 bases, with 8 bases between. CDR3 length: 13 amino acids. The CDR3 spells CSARLQVTGELFF. In DNA, the CDR3 is TGCAGTGCTAGACTCCAGGTCACCGGGGAGCTGTTTTTT.

Of note for this clonotype: A much larger clone differs by one base, so this may be a read error. This CDR3 is missing its conserved last phenylalanine or tryptophan, likely due to a read error. This chain connects TRBV28 to TRBJ1-2, with 7 nucleotides matching TRBD1. This CDR3 has 14 residues. V shed 6 bases and J 4 bases; nucleotides not matched to a gene: 8. CDR1 and CDR2 (germline): MDHEN, SYDVKM. CDR3 sequence: CASRPRAGGYGYTL. CDR3 DNA sequence: TGTGCCAGCAGACCAAGGGCAGGGGGCTATGGCTACACCCTC.

This clonotype was detected ten times or more. The chain links TRBV19 to TRBJ2-1, with 9 bases lining up with TRBD2. Germline lookup yields CDR1 LNHDA and CDR2 SQIVND (reference sequence). J gave up 4 bases and V 4 bases, and 8 bases lay outside the gene matches. The CDR3 has 16 residues. The CDR3, as DNA: TGTGCCAGTAGTAGCCTCGCGGGAGGGACTTACAATGAGCAGTTCTTC. Amino acid sequence: CASSSLAGGTYNEQFF.

In its sample, this clonotype was seen many times. The V call is TRBV18, the J call TRBJ2-4; unclear D gene. Germline loops: CDR1 KGHSH, CDR2 LQKENI. V was trimmed by 0 bases and J by 4 bases, leaving 10 bases between them. The CDR3 is made up of 15 amino acids. Here the CDR3 reads CASSPPGGRKNIQYF. In DNA, the CDR3 is TGTGCCAGCTCACCACCAGGCGGACGTAAAAACATTCAGTACTTC.

The table lists this clonotype with a few counts. This rearrangement joins TRBV2 to TRBJ2-1, with TRBD2 as a possible D gene (5 bases). Between the trimmed V and J ends, which lost 6 bases and 9 bases, there was a span of 15 bases. This CDR3 spans 13 amino acids. Germline lookup yields CDR1 SNHLY and CDR2 FYNNEI. CDR3 nucleotides: TGTGCCAGCAGCCTCCCGGGTGGGAGTGAGCAGTTCTTC. This encodes CASSLPGGSEQFF.

The J gene is TRBJ2-7, the V gene TRBV4-1; possibly TRBD2 for D (6 bases). The CDR3 sequence is 14 residues long. V gave up 3 bases and J gave up 7 bases, with 16 bases separating them. Germline V gives CDR1 MGHRA, CDR2 YSYEKL. Here the CDR3 reads CASSQGRTTAEQYF. CDR3 in DNA: TGCGCCAGCAGCCAGGGGAGGACTACCGCGGAGCAGTACTTC.

The sample holds many counts of this clonotype. The rearrangement uses TRBV27 and TRBJ2-7; D may correspond to TRBD1 or TRBD2 (5 bases each). V was shortened by 2 bases and J by 2 bases, with 10 bases between the two germline ends. The CDR3 covers 14 residues. The germline V gene encodes CDR1 MNHEY and CDR2 SMNVEV (reference sequence). In nucleotides, the CDR3 is TGTGCCAGCAGTTTAGGGGACGGGACCTACGAGCAGTACTTC. This codes for CASSLGDGTYEQYF.

There are many counts of this clonotype. The rearrangement links TRBV7-9 to TRBJ1-1; possibly TRBD1 for D (6 bases). CDR3 size: 16 residues. The V end lost 5 bases, the J end lost 0 bases, and 16 bases lay between the germline ends. Germline V gene sequence: CDR1 SEHNR, CDR2 FQNEAQ (reference sequence). The CDR3, as DNA: TGTGCCAGCAGCCCCGGGACAAAACTCATGAACACTGAAGCTTTCTTT. Its protein product is CASSPGTKLMNTEAFF.

This sequence joins TRBV4-1 and TRBJ2-7; TRBD1 or TRBD2 may be the D gene (5 bases each). V was shortened by 4 bases and J by 2 bases, with 21 bases between the two germline ends. CDR1 and CDR2 from the germline V gene are MGHRA and YSYEKL. CDR3 length: 17 amino acids. CDR3 region: CASSLRDWGTGTYEQYF. The CDR3 DNA reads as TGCGCCAGCAGCCTACGGGATTGGGGGACGGGGACCTACGAGCAGTACTTC.

This clonotype has a count of ten or more. The chain uses TRBV20-1 and TRBJ2-3; no definite D call. CDR1 DFQATT and CDR2 SNEGSKA come from the germline V gene (reference sequence). V lost 3 bases and J lost 5, with 3 bases in between. The CDR3 is 10 residues long. The CDR3 region is CSASGDTQYF. CDR3 sequence (DNA): TGCAGTGCTAGCGGAGATACGCAGTATTTT.

This clonotype appeared many times. The rearrangement joins TRBV12-3 or TRBV12-4 to TRBJ2-5; possible D gene TRBD2, 6 bases. V shed 5 bases and J shed 5 bases, with 18 bases lying between them. The CDR3 loop spans 15 amino acids. Here the CDR3 reads CASSHRGLHGETQYF. In nucleotides, the CDR3 is TGTGCCAGCAGTCACCGGGGACTGCACGGGGAGACCCAGTACTTC.

In its sample, this clonotype was seen many times. J is TRBJ1-1 and V is TRBV12-3 or TRBV12-4; 9 bases agree with TRBD1. This CDR3 has 13 residues. V lost 7 bases to trimming and J lost 5 bases; unmatched junction nucleotides: 5. The CDR3 region has the DNA TGTGCCAGCAAGGACAGGGGAGGGACTGAAGCTTTCTTT. The encoded protein is CASKDRGGTEAFF.

The CDR3 reads CASSARQGFSSYGYTF. CDR3 DNA sequence: TGTGCCAGCAGTGCCAGACAGGGGTTTTCCTCCTATGGCTACACCTTC. This chain links TRBV28 with TRBJ1-2, with 8 bases that match TRBD1. The length of the CDR3 is 16 residues. Germline V gene lookup returns CDR1 MDHEN and CDR2 SYDVKM. With 5 bases clipped from V and 4 bases from J, the junction kept 12 bases outside the gene matches.

Many counts were recorded for this clonotype. The chain is built from TRBV20-1 and TRBJ2-5; the D gene could be TRBD1 or TRBD2 (5 bases each). V lost 3 bases and J 1 base, leaving 6 bases between the germline ends. Germline V gene sequence: CDR1 DFQATT, CDR2 SNEGSKA (reference sequence). The CDR3 length is 12 residues. CDR3 DNA: TGCAGTGCTAGCGGGACCCAAGAGACCCAGTACTTC. Amino acid sequence: CSASGTQETQYF.

This clonotype was picked up a small number of times. The V call is TRBV4-1, the J call TRBJ2-1; 10 bases agree with TRBD2. The CDR3 length is 16 residues. Germline-derived CDR1 and CDR2 are MGHRA and YSYEKL. Unmatched junction bases numbered 5, after V lost 1 base and J lost 5 bases. CDR3 in amino acids: CASSQAAGGGNNEQFF. CDR3 DNA sequence: TGCGCCAGCAGCCAAGCAGCGGGAGGGGGGAACAATGAGCAGTTCTTC.

The chain carries TRBV12-3 or TRBV12-4 and TRBJ2-1; 8 bases line up with TRBD1. The CDR3 consists of 15 residues. V lost 6 bases, J lost 0 bases, and 4 bases stayed unmatched. The CDR3 region has the DNA TGTGCCAGCAGCCAGGGGGCTTTCTCCTACAATGAGCAGTTCTTC. Protein: CASSQGAFSYNEQFF.

This clonotype has at least ten counts. The J gene is TRBJ1-4, the V gene TRBV7-9; D gene unclear. V was shortened by 5 bases and J by 6 bases, with 13 bases between the two germline ends. The CDR3 loop spans 14 amino acids. CDR1 and CDR2 from the germline V gene are SEHNR and FQNEAQ (reference sequence). The CDR3 region is CASSELGSDEKLFF. As DNA, the CDR3 is TGTGCCAGCAGCGAGCTAGGTTCCGATGAAAAACTGTTTTTT.

This clonotype was recorded many times. J is TRBJ2-2 and V is TRBV12-3 or TRBV12-4, with D perhaps matching TRBD2 (6 bases). CDR3 size: 15 residues. V lost 3 bases and J 5 bases, leaving 13 bases between the germline ends. The DNA of the CDR3 is TGTGCCAGCAGTTTGGTAACGGGAGCTACCGGGGAGCTGTTTTTT. Translation: CASSLVTGATGELFF.